This T cell receptor (beta chain) originates from a study of shared clonotypes between healthy human individuals. Authors' methods: Without quality scores, immunoSEQ junctional reads could not be filtered like full-length reads. Clones were read by immunoSEQ multiplex PCR, and TCRdb kept only the in-frame ones, dropping some. V and J calls and clone size are as listed in that table; D and trimming were resolved from the DNA. Of around 2,000,000 clones in the sample, about 95% were seen once. Naive CD8 populations comprised CD45RO-negative cells positively selected for CCR7, excluding terminally differentiated effector memory CD45RA+ cells. Healthy and HIV-negative, the adult donors had no recent acute infections or vaccinations. There are 15 residues in the CDR3. Germline CDR1 reads SEHNR; CDR2 reads FQNEAQ (reference sequence). V gave up 5 bases and J gave up 0 bases; unmatched junction bases: 6.

This sequence was found in a man younger than 30 in good health. The source material was naive CD8+ T cells sorted from blood. The chain uses TRBV7-9 and TRBJ2-7; TRBD1 agrees at 8 bases. This CDR3 is CASSTGTGHSYEQYF. Here the CDR3 DNA reads TGTGCCAGCAGCACCGGGACAGGCCACTCCTACGAGCAGTACTTC. The whole variable domain, remainder taken from reference TRBV7-9 and TRBJ2-7, is DTGVSQNPRHKITKRGQNVTFRCDPISEHNRLYWYRQTLGQGPEFLTYFQNEAQLEKSRLLSDRFSAERPKGSFSTLEIQRTEQGDSAMYLCASSTGTGHSYEQYFGPGTRLTVT.